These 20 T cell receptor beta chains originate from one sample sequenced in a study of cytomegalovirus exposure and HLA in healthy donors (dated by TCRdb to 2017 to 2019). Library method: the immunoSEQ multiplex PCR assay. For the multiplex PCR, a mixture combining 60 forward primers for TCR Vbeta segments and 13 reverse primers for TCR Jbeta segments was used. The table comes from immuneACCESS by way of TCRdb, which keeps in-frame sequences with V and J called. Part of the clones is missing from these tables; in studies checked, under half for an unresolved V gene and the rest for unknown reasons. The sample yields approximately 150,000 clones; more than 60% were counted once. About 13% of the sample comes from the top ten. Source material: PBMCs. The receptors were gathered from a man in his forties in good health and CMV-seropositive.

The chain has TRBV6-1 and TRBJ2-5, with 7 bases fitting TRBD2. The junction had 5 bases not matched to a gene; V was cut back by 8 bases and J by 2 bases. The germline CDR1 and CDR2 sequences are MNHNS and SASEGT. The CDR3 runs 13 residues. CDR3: CASPAGRQETQYF. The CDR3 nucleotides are TGTGCCAGCCCAGCGGGGCGACAAGAGACCCAGTACTTC.

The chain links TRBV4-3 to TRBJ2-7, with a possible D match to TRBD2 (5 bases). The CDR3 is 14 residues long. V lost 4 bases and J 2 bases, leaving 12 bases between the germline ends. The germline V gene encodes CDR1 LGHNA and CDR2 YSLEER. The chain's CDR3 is CASSLELVAYEQYF. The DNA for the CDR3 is TGCGCCAGCAGCCTCGAACTAGTTGCCTACGAGCAGTACTTC.

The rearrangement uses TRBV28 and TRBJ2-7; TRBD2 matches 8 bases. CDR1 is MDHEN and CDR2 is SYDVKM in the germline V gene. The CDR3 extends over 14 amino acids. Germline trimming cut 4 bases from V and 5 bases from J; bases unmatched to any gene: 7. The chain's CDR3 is CASSSLAAMDEQYF. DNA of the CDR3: TGTGCCAGCAGTTCACTAGCGGCGATGGACGAGCAGTACTTC.

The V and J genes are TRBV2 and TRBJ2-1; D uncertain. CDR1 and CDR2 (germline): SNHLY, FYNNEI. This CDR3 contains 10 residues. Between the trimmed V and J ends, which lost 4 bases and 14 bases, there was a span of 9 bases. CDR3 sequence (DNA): TGTGCCAGCAGTGTCGACATGGAGTTCTTC. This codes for CASSVDMEFF.

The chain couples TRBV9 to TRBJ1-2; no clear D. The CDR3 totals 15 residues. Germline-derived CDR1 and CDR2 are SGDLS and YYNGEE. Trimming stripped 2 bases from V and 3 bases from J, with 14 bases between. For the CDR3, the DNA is TGTGCCAGCAGCGTCTCACTGGCGGAGGACTATGGCTACACCTTC. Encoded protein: CASSVSLAEDYGYTF.

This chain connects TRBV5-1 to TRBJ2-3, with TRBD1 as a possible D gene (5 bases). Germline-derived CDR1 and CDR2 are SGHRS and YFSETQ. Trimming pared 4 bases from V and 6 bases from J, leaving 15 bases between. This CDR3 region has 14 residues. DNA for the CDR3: TGCGCCAGCAGCCTTCAGGGTGATGAGGATACGCAGTATTTT. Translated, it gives CASSLQGDEDTQYF.

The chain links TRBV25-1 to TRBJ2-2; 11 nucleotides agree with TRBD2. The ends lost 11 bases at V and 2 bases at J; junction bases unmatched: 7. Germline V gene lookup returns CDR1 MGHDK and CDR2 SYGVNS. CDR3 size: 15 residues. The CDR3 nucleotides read TGTGCCGCCCCTAGCGGGAGGACTAACACCGGGGAGCTGTTTTTT. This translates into CAAPSGRTNTGELFF. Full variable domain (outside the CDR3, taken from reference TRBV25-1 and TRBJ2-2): EADIYQTPRYLVIGTGKKITLECSQTMGHDKMYWYQQDPGMELHLIHYSYGVNSTEKGDLSSESTVSRIRTEHFPLTLESARPSHTSQYLCAAPSGRTNTGELFFGEGSRLTVL.

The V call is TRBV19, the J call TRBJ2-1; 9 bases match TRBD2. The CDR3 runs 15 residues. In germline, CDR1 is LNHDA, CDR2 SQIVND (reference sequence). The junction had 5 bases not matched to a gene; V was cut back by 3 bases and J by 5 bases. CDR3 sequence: CASSIVAGAHNEQFF. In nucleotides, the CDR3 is TGTGCCAGTAGTATCGTAGCGGGAGCACACAATGAGCAGTTCTTC.

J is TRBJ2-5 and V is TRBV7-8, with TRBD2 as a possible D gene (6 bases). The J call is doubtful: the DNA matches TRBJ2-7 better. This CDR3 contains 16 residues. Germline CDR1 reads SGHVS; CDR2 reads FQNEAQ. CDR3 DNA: TGTGCCAGCAGCTTAACCTTCGGACCCGGGGGTTACGAGCAGTACTTC. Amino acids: CASSLTFGPGGYEQYF.

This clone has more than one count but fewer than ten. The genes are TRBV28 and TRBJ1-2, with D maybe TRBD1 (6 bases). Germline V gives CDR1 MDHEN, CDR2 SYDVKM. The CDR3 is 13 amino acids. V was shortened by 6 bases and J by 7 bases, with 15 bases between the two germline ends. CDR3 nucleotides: TGTGCCAGCAGCCCCCAACAGGGCGGTGGCTACACCTTC. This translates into CASSPQQGGGYTF.

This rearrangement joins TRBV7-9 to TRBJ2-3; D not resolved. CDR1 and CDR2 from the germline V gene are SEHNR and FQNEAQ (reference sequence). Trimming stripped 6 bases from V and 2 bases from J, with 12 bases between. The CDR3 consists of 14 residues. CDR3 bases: TGTGCCAGCAGGACGGAGATTAACACAGATACGCAGTATTTT. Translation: CASRTEINTDTQYF.

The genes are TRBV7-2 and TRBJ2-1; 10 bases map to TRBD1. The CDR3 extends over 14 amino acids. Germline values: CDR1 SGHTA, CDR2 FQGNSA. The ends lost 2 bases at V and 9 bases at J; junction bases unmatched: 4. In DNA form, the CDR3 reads TGTGCCAGCAGCTTACCTGGGACAGGGGCTGAGCAGTTCTTC. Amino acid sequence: CASSLPGTGAEQFF.

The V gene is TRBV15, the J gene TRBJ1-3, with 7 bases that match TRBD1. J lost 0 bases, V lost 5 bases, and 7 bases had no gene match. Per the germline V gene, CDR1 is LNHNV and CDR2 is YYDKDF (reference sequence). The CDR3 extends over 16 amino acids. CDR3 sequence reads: CATSGTDSVSGNTIYF. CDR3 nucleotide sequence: TGTGCCACCAGCGGGACAGACAGCGTCTCTGGAAACACCATATATTTT.

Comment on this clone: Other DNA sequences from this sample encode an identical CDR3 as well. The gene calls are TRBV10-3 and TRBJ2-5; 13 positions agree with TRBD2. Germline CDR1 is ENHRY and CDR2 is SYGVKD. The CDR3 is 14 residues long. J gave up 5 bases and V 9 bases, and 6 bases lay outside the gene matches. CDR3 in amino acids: CAIKATSGGETQYF. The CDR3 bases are TGTGCCATTAAGGCGACTAGCGGGGGGGAGACCCAGTACTTC.

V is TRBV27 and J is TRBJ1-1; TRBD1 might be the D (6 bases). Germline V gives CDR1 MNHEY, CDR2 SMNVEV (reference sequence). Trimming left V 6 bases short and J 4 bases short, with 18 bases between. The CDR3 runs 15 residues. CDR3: CASRSTPTGGTEAFF. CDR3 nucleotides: TGTGCCAGCAGGTCTACCCCGACAGGTGGCACTGAAGCTTTCTTT.

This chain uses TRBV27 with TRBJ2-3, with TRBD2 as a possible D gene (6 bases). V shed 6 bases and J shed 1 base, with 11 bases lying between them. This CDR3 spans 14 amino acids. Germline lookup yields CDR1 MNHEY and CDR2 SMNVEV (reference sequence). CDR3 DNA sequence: TGTGCCAGCAGCGGGAGATCCGGCACAGATACGCAGTATTTT. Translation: CASSGRSGTDTQYF.

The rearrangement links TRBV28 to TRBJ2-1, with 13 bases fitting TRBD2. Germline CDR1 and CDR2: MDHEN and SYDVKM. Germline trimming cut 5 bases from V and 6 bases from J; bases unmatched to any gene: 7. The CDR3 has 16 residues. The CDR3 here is CASSHTSGRAINEQFF. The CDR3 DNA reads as TGTGCCAGCAGTCACACTAGCGGGAGGGCCATCAATGAGCAGTTCTTC.

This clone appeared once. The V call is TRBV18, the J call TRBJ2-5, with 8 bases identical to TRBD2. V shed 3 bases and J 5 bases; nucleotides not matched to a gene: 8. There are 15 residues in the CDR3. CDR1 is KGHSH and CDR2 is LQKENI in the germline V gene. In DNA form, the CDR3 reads TGTGCCAGCTCACCCAGAGCGGGAGCGGGCGAGACCCAGTACTTC. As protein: CASSPRAGAGETQYF.

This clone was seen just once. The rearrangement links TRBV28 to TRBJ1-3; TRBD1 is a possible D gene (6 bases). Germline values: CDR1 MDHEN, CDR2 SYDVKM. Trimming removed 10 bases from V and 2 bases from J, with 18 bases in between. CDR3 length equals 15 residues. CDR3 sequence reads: CATSSGAGAGNTIYF. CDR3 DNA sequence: TGTGCCACCTCCTCCGGGGCAGGGGCTGGAAACACCATATATTTT. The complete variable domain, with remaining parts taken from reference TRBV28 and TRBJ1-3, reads DVKVTQSSRYLVKRTGEKVFLECVQDMDHENMFWYRQDPGLGLRLIYFSYDVKMKEKGDIPEGYSVSREKKERFSLILESASTNQTSMYLCATSSGAGAGNTIYFGEGSWLTVV.

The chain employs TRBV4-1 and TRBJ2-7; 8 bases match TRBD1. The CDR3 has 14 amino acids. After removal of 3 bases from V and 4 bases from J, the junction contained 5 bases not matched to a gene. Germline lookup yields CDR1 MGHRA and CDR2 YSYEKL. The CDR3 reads CASSHRQGWYEQYF. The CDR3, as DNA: TGCGCCAGCAGCCATAGACAGGGGTGGTACGAGCAGTACTTC.